This T cell receptor beta chain was identified during a study of blood T cell repertoires in COVID-19. Looking at the study overall: Sources were T cells, B-cell-depleted T cells, or PBMCs; the material itself was cDNA or gDNA.

Here immunoSEQ multiplex PCR was the method, and the copy in TCRdb shows in-frame clones only, minus some. The sample includes around 59,000 clones, approximately 81% of them seen just once. Germline loops: CDR1 MRHNA, CDR2 SNTAGT. CDR3 size: 13 residues. V was pared by 3 bases and J by 9 bases, with 12 bases between. The sequence derives from a woman older than 75 with active or convalescent COVID-19. Sequencing was carried out using peripheral blood. The chain uses TRBV6-4 and TRBJ2-1; maybe TRBD2 (6 bases). CDR3: CASSELAKGEQFF. The CDR3 DNA follows: TGTGCCAGCAGTGAGCTAGCGAAGGGTGAGCAGTTCTTC.